These 21 T cell receptor beta chains came from one sample sequenced in a study of regulatory T cells in long-lasting Graves disease. The time point: newly diagnosed GD, antithyroid drugs for less than 3 months. Extracted RNA from PBMCs served as the source of the TCR library. In building TCR beta libraries, iRepertoire HTBI primers were used together with Arm-PCR of CDR3 regions. TCRdb re-called the multiplex PCR reads with MiXCR, one entry per CDR3 protein. The sample lists about 610,000 distinct CDR3 sequences, about 16% seen once, with 12% in the top ten. The same data also went into a second study, on T cells in Graves' hyperthyroidism and ophthalmopathy.

The sample in question was peripheral blood mononuclear cells (PBMCs), obtained at new diagnosis, from a patient treated with antithyroid drugs. These receptors came from a man younger than 30 with Graves disease.

This clonotype was found a few times. The chain carries TRBV13 and TRBJ2-2; D not resolved. Germline-derived CDR1 and CDR2 are PRHDT and FYEKMQ (reference sequence). The V end lost 2 bases, the J end lost 7 bases, and 5 bases lay between the germline ends. The length of the CDR3 is 12 residues. The CDR3 is CASSLQVGELFF. DNA for the CDR3: TGTGCCAGCAGCTTACAAGTCGGGGAGCTGTTTTTT.

This clonotype occurred many times. The chain joins TRBV25-1 to TRBJ2-1, with TRBD2 matching over 7 bases. Looked up from germline, CDR1 is MGHDK and CDR2 is SYGVNS. Trimming at V came to 2 bases and at J to 12 bases, leaving 10 bases not matched to a gene. The CDR3 spans 14 residues. CDR3 bases: TGTGCCAGCAGTGAAAGCGGGAATTTGGTCAGGCAGTTCTTC. Encoded protein: CASSESGNLVRQFF.

At least ten counts were recorded for this clonotype. V gene TRBV29-1 combines with J gene TRBJ2-1, with 7 bases matching TRBD2. This CDR3 region has 16 residues. Per the germline V gene, CDR1 is SQVTM and CDR2 is ANQGSEA. V gave up 2 bases and J gave up 4 bases; unmatched junction bases: 11. CDR3 sequence reads: CSVEMVAGVGYNEQFF. CDR3 coding DNA: TGCAGCGTTGAAATGGTCGCGGGAGTGGGGTACAATGAGCAGTTCTTC.

There are a few counts of this clonotype. The V and J genes are TRBV4-1 and TRBJ2-7; TRBD1 is a possible D gene (5 bases). The CDR3 loop spans 14 amino acids. Germline loops: CDR1 MGHRA, CDR2 YSYEKL. With 0 bases removed from V and 2 bases from J, the gap between germline ends came to 8 bases. The CDR3 DNA sequence: TGCGCCAGCAGCCAAGATGCGACAGCCTACGAGCAGTACTTC. It specifies CASSQDATAYEQYF.

This clonotype showed up many times. For the CDR3, the DNA is TGCAGTGCTCTCTCGACCTCCTCTAGCGGGAGGGTACATGAGCAGTTCTTC. Translating it yields CSALSTSSSGRVHEQFF. The chain is built from TRBV20-1 and TRBJ2-1; TRBD2 matches at 12 bases. The V gene end was trimmed by 5 bases and the J gene end by 8 bases; junction bases not matched to a gene: 16. This CDR3 has 17 amino acids. Germline V gives CDR1 DFQATT, CDR2 SNEGSKA (reference sequence).

This clonotype was counted a few times. A much bigger clone sits one base away, suggesting this may be a read error. The CDR3 does not end in the conserved phenylalanine or tryptophan, so this is likely a read error. The rearrangement joins TRBV2 to TRBJ1-2; D gene uncertain. Germline V lookup: CDR1 SNHLY, CDR2 FYNNEI. There are 12 residues in the CDR3. The V end lost 6 bases, the J end lost 8 bases, and 13 bases lay between the germline ends. This chain's CDR3 is CASRNLRRGYTL. CDR3 nucleotide sequence: TGTGCCAGCAGGAACCTTAGACGGGGCTACACCCTC.

This chain connects TRBV4-1 to TRBJ1-4; D possibly corresponds to TRBD1 (5 bases). V was pared by 4 bases and J by 6 bases, with 12 bases between. In germline, CDR1 is MGHRA, CDR2 YSYEKL. This CDR3 is 14 amino acids long. CDR3 sequence reads: CASSLLWGDEKLFF. In DNA, the CDR3 is TGCGCCAGCAGCCTCCTTTGGGGGGATGAAAAACTGTTTTTT.

The chain employs TRBV28 and TRBJ2-7; TRBD2 matches at 7 bases. The CDR3 is made up of 15 amino acids. Germline lookup yields CDR1 MDHEN and CDR2 SYDVKM. After removal of 5 bases from V and 2 bases from J, the junction contained 9 bases not matched to a gene. CDR3 region: CASSGGLVLPYEQYF. In nucleotides, the CDR3 is TGTGCCAGCAGTGGAGGACTAGTTCTACCCTACGAGCAGTACTTC. The complete variable domain, with remaining parts taken from reference TRBV28 and TRBJ2-7, reads DVKVTQSSRYLVKRTGEKVFLECVQDMDHENMFWYRQDPGLGLRLIYFSYDVKMKEKGDIPEGYSVSREKKERFSLILESASTNQTSMYLCASSGGLVLPYEQYFGPGTRLTVT.

At least ten counts were recorded for this clonotype. The rearrangement links TRBV30 to TRBJ2-1; either TRBD1 or TRBD2 may fit D (5 bases each). CDR3 length equals 15 residues. V was shortened by 3 bases and J by 2 bases, with 14 bases between the two germline ends. From germline, CDR1 is GTSNPN and CDR2 SVGIG (reference sequence). The CDR3 spells CAWSRDLSTYNEQFF. The CDR3, as DNA: TGTGCCTGGAGCCGGGACCTATCAACCTACAATGAGCAGTTCTTC.

This clonotype came up a few times. CDR3 protein: CASSQGPGGQGSRYNEQFF. The CDR3 nucleotides read TGTGCCAGCAGCCAAGGGCCTGGGGGACAGGGATCACGCTACAATGAGCAGTTCTTC. The rearrangement links TRBV2 to TRBJ2-1; TRBD1 matches 9 bases. The germline gives CDR1 SNHLY, CDR2 FYNNEI. V gave up 6 bases and J gave up 3 bases; unmatched junction bases: 18. This CDR3 comprises 19 residues.

A note on this clonotype: The junction shows a germline mismatch at one end, possibly a read error. The rearrangement joins TRBV5-5 to TRBJ1-5; TRBD1 matches 9 bases. This CDR3 is built from 16 residues. From germline, CDR1 is SGHKS and CDR2 YYEKEE (reference sequence). CDR3 in amino acids: CAGSLNRGPSNQPQHF. CDR3 coding DNA: TGTGCCGGCAGCTTGAACAGGGGGCCATCCAATCAGCCCCAGCATTTT. Complete variable domain (other parts from reference TRBV5-5 and TRBJ1-5): DAGVTQSPTHLIKTRGQQVTLRCSPISGHKSVSWYQQVLGQGPQFIFQYYEKEERGRGNFPDRFSARQFPNYSSELNVNALLLGDSALYLCAGSLNRGPSNQPQHFGDGTRLSIL.

In its sample, this clonotype was seen many times. The rearrangement uses TRBV11-2 and TRBJ1-2; TRBD1 matches 7 bases. The CDR3 consists of 14 residues. Per the germline V gene, CDR1 is SGHAT and CDR2 is FQNNGV. Trimming removed 3 bases from V and 1 base from J; junction bases left unmatched: 2. CDR3 DNA: TGTGCCAGCAGCTTGGACAGGCTTAACTATGGCTACACCTTC. Translated: CASSLDRLNYGYTF. The full variable domain, rest sourced from reference TRBV11-2 and TRBJ1-2, is EAGVAQSPRYKIIEKRQSVAFWCNPISGHATLYWYQQILGQGPKLLIQFQNNGVVDDSQLPKDRFSAERLKGVDSTLKIQPAKLEDSAVYLCASSLDRLNYGYTFGSGTRLTVV.

This clonotype was detected only a few times. The chain couples TRBV6-4 to TRBJ1-1; maybe TRBD1 (6 bases). The length of the CDR3 is 14 residues. With 3 bases removed from V and 4 bases from J, the gap between germline ends came to 12 bases. The V gene's germline CDR1 is MRHNA and CDR2 SNTAGT. CDR3 nucleotide sequence: TGTGCCAGCAGTGAACAGGGTAGGAGCACTGAAGCTTTCTTT. Residues: CASSEQGRSTEAFF.

The sample holds many counts of this clonotype. The chain is built from TRBV28 and TRBJ1-5, with D possibly TRBD1 on 5 matching bases. Germline CDR1 is MDHEN and CDR2 is SYDVKM. The CDR3 has 14 residues. Trimming shortened V by 11 bases and J by 3 bases, and 17 bases separated the two germline ends. CDR3 sequence reads: CASIQGSSNQPQHF. CDR3 sequence (DNA): TGTGCCTCAATTCAGGGTTCCTCCAATCAGCCCCAGCATTTT.

This clonotype was detected only a few times. Relative to the germline gene, one junction end is altered; a read error may explain this. The rearrangement links TRBV14 to TRBJ2-3; 7 bases align to TRBD2. CDR1 SGHDN and CDR2 FVKESK come from the germline V gene. CDR3 length equals 12 residues. CDR3 nucleotides: TGTGCCAGCAGCCAACCCAGCGGGGACGCGAATTTT. It codes for CASSQPSGDANF.

The sample holds many counts of this clonotype. The chain combines TRBV7-9 with TRBJ2-7; D is undetermined. The CDR3 covers 13 residues. Looked up from germline, CDR1 is SEHNR and CDR2 is FQNEAQ (reference sequence). With 1 base removed from V and 3 bases from J, the gap between germline ends came to 7 bases. The DNA of the CDR3 is TGTGCCAGCAGCTTAGAGGAGTACTACGAGCAGTACTTC. Residues: CASSLEEYYEQYF. Based on the CDR3 plus reference TRBV7-9 and TRBJ2-7, the full variable domain is DTGVSQNPRHKITKRGQNVTFRCDPISEHNRLYWYRQTLGQGPEFLTYFQNEAQLEKSRLLSDRFSAERPKGSFSTLEIQRTEQGDSAMYLCASSLEEYYEQYFGPGTRLTVT.

This clonotype was counted at least ten times. The chain links TRBV10-3 to TRBJ2-1; either TRBD1 or TRBD2 may fit D (5 bases each). The CDR3 sequence is 14 residues long. With 5 bases removed from V and 5 bases from J, the gap between germline ends came to 13 bases. Germline loops: CDR1 ENHRY, CDR2 SYGVKD. The CDR3: CAISTIGADNEQFF. The CDR3 coding sequence is TGTGCCATCAGTACCATCGGGGCCGACAATGAGCAGTTCTTC.

The chain has TRBV28 and TRBJ2-7, with D unresolved. Germline V CDR1 and CDR2: MDHEN, SYDVKM. The CDR3 length is 14 residues. V was trimmed by 3 bases and J by 1 base, leaving 10 bases between them. The DNA of the CDR3 is TGTGCCAGCAGTTTGAACAGCAAGTCCTACGAGCAGTACTTC. Residues: CASSLNSKSYEQYF.

This clonotype was detected many times. The chain couples TRBV11-3 to TRBJ1-1; possible D gene TRBD1, 5 bases. Trimming stripped 3 bases from V and 3 bases from J, with 11 bases between. Germline-derived CDR1 and CDR2 are SGHNT and YENEEA. The CDR3 loop spans 14 amino acids. In DNA form, the CDR3 reads TGTGCCAGCAGCTTGGGGGGGGAGGACACTGAAGCTTTCTTT. It specifies CASSLGGEDTEAFF.

On this clonotype itself: A much larger clone differs by one base, so this may be a read error. This chain connects TRBV7-8 to TRBJ2-1; D call uncertain. Trimming cost V 1 base and J 10 bases, with 17 bases left between them. This CDR3 comprises 15 residues. Per the germline V gene, CDR1 is SGHVS and CDR2 is FQNEAQ. The CDR3 DNA follows: TGTGCCAGCAGCTTAGAGTATGGCGTCTCCTACGAGCAGTTCTTC. Its translation: CASSLEYGVSYEQFF.

This clonotype was recorded at least ten times. V gene TRBV3-1 combines with J gene TRBJ1-2; 7 bases map to TRBD1. Trimming removed 4 bases from V and 5 bases from J; junction bases left unmatched: 7. This CDR3 is 14 amino acids long. The germline V gene has CDR1 LGHDT and CDR2 YNNKEL (reference sequence). CDR3 protein: CASSRGQADYGYTF. Here the CDR3 DNA reads TGTGCCAGCAGCCGTGGACAGGCTGATTATGGCTACACCTTC.